A selection of T cell receptor beta chains follows, all from one sample in a study of T cell repertoires in ileal Crohn's disease. Only in-frame clones appear in the TCRdb table, and some are missing; sequencing was by immunoSEQ multiplex PCR. The profile covers about 5,200 clones, with roughly 82% appearing a single time and around 20% taken by the ten largest. Sequenced: ileal tissue. All receptors derive from an adult with Crohn's disease. CDR3s include the opening cysteine and the closing phenylalanine or tryptophan. The order of the fields is J gene, D gene, clone size, V gene, CDR3 length, CDR3 DNA, CDR3 protein. D genes are given only for firm matches. Size is stated for part of the rows, as once, few or many counts, or as a class when the clone is expanded.

>TRBJ1-2|-|-|TRBV6-5|15
TGTGCCAGCATGGCGACTCACGCAGAATCCTATGGCTACACCTTC
CASMATHAESYGYTF
>TRBJ2-3|TRBD2|-|TRBV19|16
TGTGCCAGTAGTCCCGGTCTAGCGGAGAGCACAGATACGCAGTATTTT
CASSPGLAESTDTQYF
>TRBJ2-7|TRBD1|-|TRBV10-3|14
TGTGCCATCAGCGCCGGGACAGGGGCCGACGAGCAGTACTTC
CAISAGTGADEQYF
>TRBJ2-3|TRBD2|-|TRBV6-4|16
TGTGCCAGCAGTGACGGGACTAGCGGGAGCACAGATACGCAGTATTTT
CASSDGTSGSTDTQYF
>TRBJ2-5|TRBD1|-|TRBV10-1|13
TGCGCCAGCAGTGGAGGGGGCGGGGAGACCCAGTACTTC
CASSGGGGETQYF
>TRBJ2-3|-|-|TRBV29-1|11
TGCAGCGTTCAACAGGGGGGGACGCAGTATTTT
CSVQQGGTQYF
>TRBJ2-3|-|-|TRBV11-3|14
TGTGCCAGCAGCTTAGATCAAGGGACGGATACGCAGTATTTT
CASSLDQGTDTQYF
>TRBJ1-2|-|-|TRBV15|13
TGTGCCACCAGCAGAGATTCGGGGTATGGCTACACCTTC
CATSRDSGYGYTF
>TRBJ2-7|TRBD2|-|TRBV6-5|16
TGTGCCAGCAGTTCCATACGGACTAGCGGGGTCTACGAGCAGTACTTC
CASSSIRTSGVYEQYF
>TRBJ1-4|-|-|TRBV5-1|16
TGCGCCAGCAGCTTGGAACCGGGACGGAGAAATGAAAAACTGTTTTTT
CASSLEPGRRNEKLFF
>TRBJ1-5|-|-|TRBV19|15
TGTGCCAGCCGGCAAGAGGCATCGGGCAATCAGCCCCAGCATTTT
CASRQEASGNQPQHF
>TRBJ2-1|-|-|TRBV5-1|12
TGCGCCAGCAGCTTGCTTAGGTATGAGCAGTTCTTC
CASSLLRYEQFF
>TRBJ2-5|TRBD2|-|TRBV25-1|16
TGTGCCACCCGGGGTAGCGGGGGGGCCTATTCCGGGACCCAGTACTTC
CATRGSGGAYSGTQYF
>TRBJ2-7|TRBD1|once|TRBV5-4|13
TGTGCCAGCAGCTTGGACAGGGGATCCGAGCAGTACTTC
CASSLDRGSEQYF
>TRBJ2-7|-|once|TRBV10-1|17
TGCGCCAGCAGTGACAAATCGGATACCGGGACCTCGAGCGAGCAGTACTTC
CASSDKSDTGTSSEQYF
>TRBJ2-1|TRBD2|-|TRBV10-3|15
TGTGCCATCAGTGCTAGCGGGGGAGAGGAGGATGAGCAGTTCTTC
CAISASGGEEDEQFF
>TRBJ2-4|TRBD1|-|TRBV2|13
TGTGCCAGCAGGAGGGGGCAGGGAAACATTCAGTACTTC
CASRRGQGNIQYF
>TRBJ1-1|TRBD1|-|TRBV5-1|17
TGCGCCAGCAGCTTGCTTTCGACGGGACAGGGAAACACTGAAGCTTTCTTT
CASSLLSTGQGNTEAFF
>TRBJ2-7|-|-|TRBV7-9|13
TGTGCCAGCAGCTTAGTAGACGGGAGCGAGCAGTACTTC
CASSLVDGSEQYF
>TRBJ2-7|-|-|TRBV6-5|15
TGTGCCAGCAGTTACTTGGGGGCATGGGGCTACGAGCAGTACTTC
CASSYLGAWGYEQYF
>TRBJ2-3|TRBD2|-|TRBV2|16
TGTGCCAGCGTCTGGGGGGGAGCGGGCGTCACAGATACGCAGTATTTT
CASVWGGAGVTDTQYF
>TRBJ1-2|TRBD1|-|TRBV29-1|15
TGCAGCGTTGAAGACTCAAACAGGGGCCCAGGGGGCTACACCTTC
CSVEDSNRGPGGYTF
>TRBJ2-7|TRBD2|-|TRBV18|18
TGTGCCAGCTCACCTCAGCCCGTGGCCAGCGGGGGGGCCAGCGAGCAGTACTTC
CASSPQPVASGGASEQYF
>TRBJ2-6|TRBD1|-|TRBV19|16
TGTGCCAATAGTAGTCGGACAGGCTCAGGGGCCAACGTCCTGACTTTC
CANSSRTGSGANVLTF
>TRBJ1-6|-|-|TRBV5-1|15
TGCGCCAGCAGCTTAGTAGGGATGGAGAATTCACCCCTCCACTTT
CASSLVGMENSPLHF
>TRBJ2-7|-|once|TRBV20-1|11
TGCAGTGCCGATACAGGTGTCGAGCAGTACTTC
CSADTGVEQYF
>TRBJ2-1|-|-|TRBV30|12
TGTGCCTGGAGTTCTACAGGGTCGGGGCAGTTCTTC
CAWSSTGSGQFF
>TRBJ1-1|-|-|TRBV25-1|16
TGTGCCAGCAGTGAATTGGCGCTGGGGAGTAACACTGAAGCTTTCTTT
CASSELALGSNTEAFF
>TRBJ1-2|-|-|TRBV5-6|14
TGTGCCAGCAGCTTCCCCGGACAATACTATGGCTACACCTTC
CASSFPGQYYGYTF
>TRBJ1-6|-|-|TRBV7-9|14
TGTGCCAGCAGCCCCACAAACAGGGATTCACCCCTCCACTTT
CASSPTNRDSPLHF
>TRBJ2-7|TRBD1|-|TRBV14|14
TGTGCCAGCAGCCAAGGGACAGGACCCTACGAGCAGTACTTC
CASSQGTGPYEQYF
>TRBJ2-1|TRBD2|-|TRBV14|15
TGTGCCAGCAGCCAGGGACTAGCGGTTTACAATGAGCAGTTCTTC
CASSQGLAVYNEQFF
>TRBJ2-3|-|few|TRBV27|13
TGTGCCAGCAGCAGGTTTGGAACAGATACGCAGTATTTT
CASSRFGTDTQYF
>TRBJ1-2|TRBD1|-|TRBV6-5|16
TGTGCCAGCAGTTTCCTGTTGCGACAGGGTTACTATGGCTACACCTTC
CASSFLLRQGYYGYTF
>TRBJ2-3|TRBD2|-|TRBV29-1|14
TGCAGCGTTGATCTGGCGGGAGCGGTAGATACGCAGTATTTT
CSVDLAGAVDTQYF
>TRBJ2-1|-|-|TRBV5-1|14
TGCGCCAGCAGCCCCGAAGGGAACTACAATGAGCAGTTCTTC
CASSPEGNYNEQFF
>TRBJ1-2|-|-|TRBV7-9|15
TGTGCCAGCAGCGGAAGGGACCGGGAGGGATATGGCTACACCTTC
CASSGRDREGYGYTF
>TRBJ2-1|TRBD1|-|TRBV6-6|16
TGTGCCAGCAGTTACTCGGGGACAGGGGTGTATAATGAGCAGTTCTTC
CASSYSGTGVYNEQFF
>TRBJ2-6|-|-|TRBV5-4|17
TGTGCCAGCAGCAATAGGATGAGACAGGCTGGGGCCAACGTCCTGACTTTC
CASSNRMRQAGANVLTF
>TRBJ2-2|-|few|TRBV6-4|13
TGTGCCAGTGCGGTGAAGGCCACCGGGGAGCTGTTTTTT
CASAVKATGELFF
>TRBJ2-3|-|-|TRBV5-1|13
TGCGCCAGCCTAGGAGATCAGGCAGATACGCAGTATTTT
CASLGDQADTQYF
>TRBJ1-6|TRBD1|-|TRBV30|15
TGTGCCTGGAGGCTATTCGGACAGGGGTCTTCACCCCTCCACTTT
CAWRLFGQGSSPLHF
>TRBJ2-5|-|-|TRBV7-2|15
TGTGCCAGCAGTAAAGGAAGTCTGCTCCAAGAGACCCAGTACTTC
CASSKGSLLQETQYF
>TRBJ2-1|-|-|TRBV28|15
TGTGCCAGCAGTTTATTGAGAGGGACCTACAATGAGCAGTTCTTC
CASSLLRGTYNEQFF
>TRBJ1-1|-|-|TRBV7-3|14
TGTGCCAGCAGCTCGGACGGAGTAAACACTGAAGCTTTCTTT
CASSSDGVNTEAFF
>TRBJ2-5|-|-|TRBV11-2|13
TGTGCCAGCAGCTTATGGGGCCAAGAGACCCAGTACTTC
CASSLWGQETQYF
>TRBJ2-1|TRBD1|-|TRBV6-1|20
TGTGCCAGCAGTGCCCAGGACAGGGGGGTCTTCGGGAGGTCCTACAATGAGCAGTTCTTC
CASSAQDRGVFGRSYNEQFF
>TRBJ2-3|-|once|TRBV11-1|13
TGTGCCAGCAGCAGAGACCAGACAGATACGCAGTATTTT
CASSRDQTDTQYF